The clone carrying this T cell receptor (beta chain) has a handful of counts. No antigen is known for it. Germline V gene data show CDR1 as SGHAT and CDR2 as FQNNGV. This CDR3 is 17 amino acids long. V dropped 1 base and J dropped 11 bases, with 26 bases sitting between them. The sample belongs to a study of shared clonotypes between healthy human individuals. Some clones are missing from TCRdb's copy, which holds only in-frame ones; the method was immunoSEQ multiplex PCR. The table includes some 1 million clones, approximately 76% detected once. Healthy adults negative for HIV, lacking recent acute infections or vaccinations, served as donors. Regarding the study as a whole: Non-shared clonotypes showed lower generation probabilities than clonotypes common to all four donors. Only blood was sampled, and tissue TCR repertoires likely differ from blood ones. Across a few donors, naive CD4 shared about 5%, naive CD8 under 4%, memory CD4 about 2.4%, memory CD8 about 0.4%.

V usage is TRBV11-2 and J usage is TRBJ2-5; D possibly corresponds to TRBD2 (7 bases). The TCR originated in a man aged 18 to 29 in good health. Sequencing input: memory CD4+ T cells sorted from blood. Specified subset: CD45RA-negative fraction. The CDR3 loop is CASSLGPNRVLAGEQYF. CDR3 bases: TGTGCCAGCAGCTTAGGCCCCAACAGGGTCTTAGCGGGTGAGCAGTACTTC.